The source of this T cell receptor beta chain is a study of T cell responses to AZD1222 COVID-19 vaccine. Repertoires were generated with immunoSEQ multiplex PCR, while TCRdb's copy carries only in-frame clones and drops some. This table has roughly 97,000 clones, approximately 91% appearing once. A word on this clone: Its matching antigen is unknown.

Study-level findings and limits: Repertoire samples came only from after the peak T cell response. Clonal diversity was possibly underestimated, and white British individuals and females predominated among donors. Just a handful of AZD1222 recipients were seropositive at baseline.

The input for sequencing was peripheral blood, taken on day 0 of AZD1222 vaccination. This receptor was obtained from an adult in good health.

The CDR3 DNA follows: TGTGCCAGCAGCTTATTGGGGTTTGGCACTGAAGCTTTCTTT. Translating gives CASSLLGFGTEAFF. This chain links TRBV7-2 with TRBJ1-1; D gene uncertain. The germline gives CDR1 SGHTA, CDR2 FQGNSA. The CDR3 is made up of 14 amino acids. V dropped 2 bases and J dropped 4 bases, with 11 bases sitting between them. Full variable domain (outside the CDR3, taken from reference TRBV7-2 and TRBJ1-1): GAGVSQSPSNKVTEKGKDVELRCDPISGHTALYWYRQSLGQGLEFLIYFQGNSAPDKSGLPSDRFSAERTGGSVSTLTIQRTQQEDSAVYLCASSLLGFGTEAFFGQGTRLTVV.